Listed below are T cell receptor beta chains from one sample, sequenced in a study of T cell responses to AZD1222 COVID-19 vaccine. The protocol was immunoSEQ multiplex PCR, while the TCRdb copy is restricted to in-frame clones and leaves out a portion. The sample consists of roughly 120,000 clones, about 89% of them appearing once. Sequenced here: peripheral blood, sampled on day 0 of AZD1222 vaccination. The source is an adult in good health. The CDR3 runs from the conserved cysteine through the conserved F or W. Clone size is not always given. Where it is, it says once, few, many or a class for expanded clones.

.	TRBV28	CASNPSAGQMNTEAFF
.	TRBV6-5	CASSYSVAFEQYF
.	TRBV14	CASSQWGNRVEAAFF
.	TRBV28	CASSLGTSVDEQYF
.	TRBV28	CASSLSLAGGVGELFF
few	TRBV18	CASSPLLEDEQFF
.	TRBV7-8	CASSLIGPISGNTIYF
once	TRBV6-6	CSGRQGANNEQFF
.	TRBV7-9	CASSLSSGETQYF
.	TRBV2	CASSYSGTGYEQYF
.	TRBV30	CAWDRTAGNTIYF
.	TRBV3-1/TRBV3-2	CASSHSGSYGNTIYF
few	TRBV5-1	CASSLGQDGAPLHF
.	TRBV7-8	CASGGQGYQRTTEAFF
once	TRBV5-1	CASSLGVSRGNTEAFF
.	TRBV27	CASNPSRTGAGEQYF
.	TRBV30	CAWISYTEQFF
.	TRBV7-2	CASSLVAGGFTDTQYF
.	TRBV5-8	CASSLGRGQTWDTQYF
.	TRBV11-2	CASSPGSRAGTYEQYF
.	TRBV6-5	CASSYSPVLGSPLHF
.	TRBV3-1/TRBV3-2	CASSPLGSGGAETDTQYF
.	TRBV5-1	CASSLARQSEYNEQFF
few	TRBV19	CATTEEGPRGNTADGYTF
.	TRBV3-1/TRBV3-2	CASSQGATGSDTQYF
.	TRBV27	CASSLSGDYYGYTF
.	TRBV13	CASRMRFPQFTGTSTYEQYF
.	TRBV2	CASSDSRGFSEQFF
once	TRBV19	CASSTRDTTTYGYTF
.	TRBV5-6	CASSRGPYEQYF
.	TRBV9	CASSVGLDRWNTEAFF
.	TRBV28	CASSLLGEQETQYF
.	TRBV11-1	CASSLADVGGYTF
.	TRBV29-1	CSVGGGSTGYNEQFF